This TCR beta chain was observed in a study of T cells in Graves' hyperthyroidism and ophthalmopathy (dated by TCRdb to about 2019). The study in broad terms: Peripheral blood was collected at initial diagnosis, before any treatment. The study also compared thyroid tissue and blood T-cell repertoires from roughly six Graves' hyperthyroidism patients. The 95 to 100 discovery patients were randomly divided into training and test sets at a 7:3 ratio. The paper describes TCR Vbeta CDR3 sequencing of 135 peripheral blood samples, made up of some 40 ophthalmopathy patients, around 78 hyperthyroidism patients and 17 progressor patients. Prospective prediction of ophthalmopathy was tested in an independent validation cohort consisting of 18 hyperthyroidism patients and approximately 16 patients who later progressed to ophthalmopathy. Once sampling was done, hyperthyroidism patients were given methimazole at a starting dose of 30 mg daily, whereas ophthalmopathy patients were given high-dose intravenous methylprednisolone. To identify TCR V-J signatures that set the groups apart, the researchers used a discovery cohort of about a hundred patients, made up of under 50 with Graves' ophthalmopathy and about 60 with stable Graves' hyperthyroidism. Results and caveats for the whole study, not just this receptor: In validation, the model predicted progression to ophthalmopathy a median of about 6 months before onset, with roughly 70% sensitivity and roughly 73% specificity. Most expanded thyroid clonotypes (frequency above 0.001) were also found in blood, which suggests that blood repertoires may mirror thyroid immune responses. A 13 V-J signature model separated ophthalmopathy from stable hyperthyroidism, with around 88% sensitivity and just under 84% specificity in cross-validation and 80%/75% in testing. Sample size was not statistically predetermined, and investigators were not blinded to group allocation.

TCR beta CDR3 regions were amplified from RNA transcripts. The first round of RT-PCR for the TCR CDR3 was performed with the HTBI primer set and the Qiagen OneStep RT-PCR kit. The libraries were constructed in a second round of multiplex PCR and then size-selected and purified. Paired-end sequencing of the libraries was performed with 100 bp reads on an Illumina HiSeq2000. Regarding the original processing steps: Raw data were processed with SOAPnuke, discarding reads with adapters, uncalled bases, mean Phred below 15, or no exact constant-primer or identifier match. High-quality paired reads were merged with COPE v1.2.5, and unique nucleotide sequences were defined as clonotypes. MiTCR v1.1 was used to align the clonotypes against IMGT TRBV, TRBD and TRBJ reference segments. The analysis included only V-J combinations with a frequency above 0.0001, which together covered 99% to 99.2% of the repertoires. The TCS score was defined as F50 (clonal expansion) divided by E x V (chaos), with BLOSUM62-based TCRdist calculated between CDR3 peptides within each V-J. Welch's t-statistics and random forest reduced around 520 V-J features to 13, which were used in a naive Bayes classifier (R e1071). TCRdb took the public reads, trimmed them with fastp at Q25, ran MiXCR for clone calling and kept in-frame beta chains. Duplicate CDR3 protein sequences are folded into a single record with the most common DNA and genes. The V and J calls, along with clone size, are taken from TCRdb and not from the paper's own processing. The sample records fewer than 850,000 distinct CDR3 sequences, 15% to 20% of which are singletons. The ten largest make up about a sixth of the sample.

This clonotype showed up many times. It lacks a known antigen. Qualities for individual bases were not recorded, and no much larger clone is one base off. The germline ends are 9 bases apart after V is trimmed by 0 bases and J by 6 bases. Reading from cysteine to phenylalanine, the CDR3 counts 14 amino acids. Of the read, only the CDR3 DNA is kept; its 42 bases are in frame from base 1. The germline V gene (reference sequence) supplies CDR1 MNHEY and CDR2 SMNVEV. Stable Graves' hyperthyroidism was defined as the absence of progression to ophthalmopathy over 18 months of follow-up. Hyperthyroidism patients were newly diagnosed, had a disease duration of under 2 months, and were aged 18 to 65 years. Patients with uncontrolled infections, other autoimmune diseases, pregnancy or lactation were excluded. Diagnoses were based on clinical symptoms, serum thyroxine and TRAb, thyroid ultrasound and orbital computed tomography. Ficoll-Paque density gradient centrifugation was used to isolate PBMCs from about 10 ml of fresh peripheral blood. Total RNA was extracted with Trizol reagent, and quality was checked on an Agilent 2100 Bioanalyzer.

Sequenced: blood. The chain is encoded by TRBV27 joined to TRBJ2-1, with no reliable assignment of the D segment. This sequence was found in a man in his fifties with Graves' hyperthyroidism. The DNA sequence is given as TGTGCCAGCAGTTTATCGCCTACGTCCAATGAGCAGTTCTTC. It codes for CASSLSPTSNEQFF.